Each of the 10 T cell receptor beta chains below was sequenced from the same sample in a study of shared clonotypes between healthy human individuals. Sequencing used immunoSEQ multiplex PCR; TCRdb keeps in-frame clones, though not all of them. This sample has about 1.1 million clones, with 70% to 80% found just once. The material sequenced was memory CD4+ T cells from PBMCs. Subset here: CD45RA-negative fraction. The receptors derive from a young man in good health. Some clones in this sample may be carry-over from other donors' samples.

The gene calls are TRBV2 and TRBJ2-7; D ambiguous. Germline V lookup: CDR1 SNHLY, CDR2 FYNNEI. Trimming pared 6 bases from V and 5 bases from J, leaving 14 bases between. The CDR3 extends over 13 amino acids. CDR3 sequence reads: CASSLMGWDEQYF. The CDR3 DNA reads as TGTGCCAGCAGCCTTATGGGATGGGACGAGCAGTACTTC.

This clone appeared a single time. The chain uses TRBV2 and TRBJ2-7, with a possible D match to TRBD2 (5 bases). Trimming left V 3 bases short and J 6 bases short, with 15 bases between. Per germline, CDR1 SNHLY and CDR2 FYNNEI. The CDR3 spans 14 residues. The chain's CDR3 is CASSDRPQAGEQYF. DNA for the CDR3: TGTGCCAGCAGTGACCGGCCCCAGGCGGGCGAGCAGTACTTC.

The chain combines TRBV18 with TRBJ1-5; D ambiguous. Deletions cut 3 bases from V and 4 bases from J, with 16 bases between. In germline, CDR1 is KGHSH, CDR2 LQKENI. There are 16 residues in the CDR3. The CDR3 protein is CASSPTVTVRNQPQHF. Here the CDR3 DNA reads TGTGCCAGCTCACCGACTGTCACAGTTAGAAATCAGCCCCAGCATTTT.

As regards this clone: Being one base from a much bigger clone, this may be a read error. V is TRBV11-3 and J is TRBJ2-2; D uncertain. The CDR3 runs to 12 residues. Germline V gene lookup returns CDR1 SGHNT and CDR2 YENEEA. V lost 3 bases and J lost 4, with 3 bases in between. The CDR3 region has the DNA TGTGCCAGCAGCTTTTTCACCGGGGAGCTGTTTTTT. Translated: CASSFFTGELFF.

This chain links TRBV5-1 with TRBJ2-7; D possibly corresponds to TRBD2 (6 bases). The germline gives CDR1 SGHRS, CDR2 YFSETQ. Trimming cost V 4 bases and J 1 base, with 15 bases left between them. This CDR3 comprises 15 residues. The CDR3 is CASSESGPPSYEQYF. CDR3 in DNA: TGCGCCAGCAGCGAAAGCGGGCCCCCATCCTACGAGCAGTACTTC.

The V call is TRBV14, the J call TRBJ2-7; D ambiguous. V was cut by 1 base and J by 2 bases, with 15 bases left in between. Germline V gene data show CDR1 as SGHDN and CDR2 as FVKESK. The CDR3 runs 16 residues. This CDR3 is CASSQARWSLAYEQYF. In nucleotides, the CDR3 is TGTGCCAGCAGCCAAGCCCGATGGTCCCTAGCCTACGAGCAGTACTTC.

The chain links TRBV7-6 to TRBJ2-2; D unresolved. This CDR3 is 13 amino acids long. The V end lost 2 bases, the J end lost 5 bases, and 6 bases lay between the germline ends. CDR1 and CDR2 from the germline V gene are SGHVS and FNYEAQ. The CDR3 loop reads CASSLSRTGELFF. CDR3 DNA: TGTGCCAGCAGCTTATCGCGGACCGGGGAGCTGTTTTTT.

The chain links TRBV6-1 to TRBJ1-5; D call uncertain. The CDR3 runs 12 residues. Germline V gene sequence: CDR1 MNHNS, CDR2 SASEGT. V shed 7 bases and J shed 7 bases, with 11 bases lying between them. CDR3 sequence (DNA): TGTGCCAGCACCCCAATCGGGCAGCCCCAGCATTTT. Amino acids: CASTPIGQPQHF.

In regard to this clone: Other DNA sequences in the sample encode the same CDR3. The chain employs TRBV5-1 and TRBJ1-4, with 10 positions matching TRBD1. CDR3 length equals 15 residues. The trim removed 1 base at V and 8 bases at J, leaving 5 bases unmatched. The germline V gene encodes CDR1 SGHRS and CDR2 YFSETQ. The CDR3 here is CASSLTGTGEEKLFF. DNA for the CDR3: TGCGCCAGCAGCTTGACCGGGACAGGGGAGGAAAAACTGTTTTTT.

The chain joins TRBV29-1 to TRBJ1-1, with D unclear. The germline gives CDR1 SQVTM, CDR2 ANQGSEA. The ends were cut back, 7 bases at V and 3 bases at J, with 18 bases in the middle. This CDR3 has 14 residues. The chain's CDR3 is CSATTGSRDTEAFF. The DNA for the CDR3 is TGCAGCGCCACCACGGGCTCCCGGGACACTGAAGCTTTCTTT. Full variable domain (outside the CDR3, taken from reference TRBV29-1 and TRBJ1-1): SAVISQKPSRDICQRGTSLTIQCQVDSQVTMMFWYRQQPGQSLTLIATANQGSEATYESGFVIDKFPISRPNLTFSTLTVSNMSPEDSSIYLCSATTGSRDTEAFFGQGTRLTVV.